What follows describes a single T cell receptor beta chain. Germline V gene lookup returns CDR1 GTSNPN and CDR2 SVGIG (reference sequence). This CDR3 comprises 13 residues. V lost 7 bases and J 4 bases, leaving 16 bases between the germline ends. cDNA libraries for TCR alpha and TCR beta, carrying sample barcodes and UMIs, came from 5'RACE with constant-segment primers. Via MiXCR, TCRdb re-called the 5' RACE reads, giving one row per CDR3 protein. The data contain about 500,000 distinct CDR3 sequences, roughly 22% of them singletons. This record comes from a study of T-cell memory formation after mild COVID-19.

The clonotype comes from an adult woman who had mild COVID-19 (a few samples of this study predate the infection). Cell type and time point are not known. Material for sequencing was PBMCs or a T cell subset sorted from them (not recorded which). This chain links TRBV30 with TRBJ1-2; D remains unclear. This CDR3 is CASDGNQGYGYTF. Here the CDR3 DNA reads TGTGCCTCGGACGGCAACCAAGGCTATGGCTACACCTTC.